This TCR beta chain was documented in a study of blood T cell repertoires in COVID-19. Looking at the study overall: COVID-19 samples, acute and convalescent, were from the United States, Italy and Spain.

Germline V gives CDR1 SGHRS, CDR2 YFSETQ. The CDR3 spans 16 residues. V gave up 5 bases and J gave up 6 bases; unmatched junction bases: 9. Data came from immunoSEQ multiplex PCR; TCRdb stores just in-frame clones and leaves some out. This table holds approximately 460,000 clones, 80% to 90% found once. The chain carries TRBV5-1 and TRBJ2-1, with 12 positions matching TRBD2. This receptor was taken from a man younger than 35 with COVID-19, enrolled during active disease. The sample consisted of peripheral blood. The CDR3 region is CASSPRLAGGSNEQFF. In DNA form, the CDR3 reads TGCGCCAGCAGTCCACGTCTAGCGGGAGGGTCCAATGAGCAGTTCTTC.